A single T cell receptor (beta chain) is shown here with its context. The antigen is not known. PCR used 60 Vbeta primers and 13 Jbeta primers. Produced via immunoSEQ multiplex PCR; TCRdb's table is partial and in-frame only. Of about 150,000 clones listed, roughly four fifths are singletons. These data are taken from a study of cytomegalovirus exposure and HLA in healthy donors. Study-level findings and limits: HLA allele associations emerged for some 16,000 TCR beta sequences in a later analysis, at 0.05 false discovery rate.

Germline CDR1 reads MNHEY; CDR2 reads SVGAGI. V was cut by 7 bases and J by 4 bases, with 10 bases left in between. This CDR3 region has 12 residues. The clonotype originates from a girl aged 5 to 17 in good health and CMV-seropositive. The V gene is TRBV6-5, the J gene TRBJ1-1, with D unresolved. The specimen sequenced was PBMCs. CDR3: CASTTETTEAFF. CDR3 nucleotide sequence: TGTGCCAGCACGACGGAGACCACTGAAGCTTTCTTT.